The rows below give T cell receptor beta chains drawn from one sample of a study of blood T cell repertoires in COVID-19. Clones were sequenced by immunoSEQ multiplex PCR, and TCRdb holds only the in-frame ones, with some missing. The profile shows 120,000 to 150,000 clones, more than 75% of them singletons. Sequencing was carried out using PBMCs or T cells enriched from blood (not recorded which). The receptors come from a woman aged 25-40 years with acute COVID-19. The CDR3 runs from the conserved cysteine through the conserved F or W. Fields, in order: V gene, clone size, J gene, D gene, CDR3 DNA, CDR3 protein. The D gene is left open where the match is weak. Clone size is stated in some rows and not others, as once, few, many or a class when expanded.

v_call: TRBV28
clone_size: .
j_call: TRBJ1-1
d_call: .
cdr3_nt: TGTGCCAGCAGTTCCCCCGGCAGGGCGACCACTGAAGCTTTCTTT
cdr3_aa: CASSSPGRATTEAFF

v_call: TRBV14
clone_size: .
j_call: TRBJ1-4
d_call: .
cdr3_nt: TGTGCCAGCAGCCAGGACTATTTATTGGTCCTAAGGGAAAAACTGTTTTTT
cdr3_aa: CASSQDYLLVLREKLFF

v_call: TRBV5-8
clone_size: many
j_call: TRBJ2-7
d_call: .
cdr3_nt: TGTGCCAGCAGCCGGACGGCAGGGGGGTCATACGAGCAGTACTTC
cdr3_aa: CASSRTAGGSYEQYF

v_call: TRBV28
clone_size: once
j_call: TRBJ1-2
d_call: TRBD1
cdr3_nt: TGTGCCAGCAGTTCCGACAGGGATAACTATGGCTACACCTTC
cdr3_aa: CASSSDRDNYGYTF

v_call: TRBV27
clone_size: few
j_call: TRBJ1-2
d_call: TRBD1
cdr3_nt: TGTGCCAGCAGTTTATCTAGGACAGGGCCTAACTATGGCTACACCTTC
cdr3_aa: CASSLSRTGPNYGYTF

v_call: TRBV6-5
clone_size: .
j_call: TRBJ2-7
d_call: TRBD2
cdr3_nt: TGTGTCAGCAGTTACTCTAGCGGGAGGGGCTCCTACGAGCAGTACTTC
cdr3_aa: CVSSYSSGRGSYEQYF

v_call: TRBV14
clone_size: .
j_call: TRBJ1-2
d_call: TRBD1
cdr3_nt: TGTGCCAGCAGCCAAGCTTTCGGACAGGCCTATGGCTACACCTTC
cdr3_aa: CASSQAFGQAYGYTF

v_call: TRBV5-1
clone_size: once
j_call: TRBJ2-3
d_call: TRBD1
cdr3_nt: TGCGCCAGCAGCTTGAGGACAGGGGGTACGAAAACCTACACAGATACGCAGTATTTT
cdr3_aa: CASSLRTGGTKTYTDTQYF

v_call: TRBV5-1
clone_size: once
j_call: TRBJ2-5
d_call: .
cdr3_nt: TGCGCCAGCAGCTTGGCAGTAGCAGAGACCCAGTACTTC
cdr3_aa: CASSLAVAETQYF

v_call: TRBV19
clone_size: .
j_call: TRBJ2-7
d_call: .
cdr3_nt: TGTGCCAGTAGTACCGGGACTGCTAACTCCTACGAGCAGTACTTC
cdr3_aa: CASSTGTANSYEQYF

v_call: TRBV30
clone_size: .
j_call: TRBJ1-1
d_call: .
cdr3_nt: TGTGCCTGGAGAACTCTCGGGGTGAAGGAAGCTTTCTTT
cdr3_aa: CAWRTLGVKEAFF

v_call: TRBV7-9
clone_size: once
j_call: TRBJ2-1
d_call: .
cdr3_nt: TGTGCCAGCAGCTTAATACTAAATCATGAGCAGTTCTTC
cdr3_aa: CASSLILNHEQFF

v_call: TRBV7-2
clone_size: .
j_call: TRBJ2-5
d_call: TRBD2
cdr3_nt: TGTGCCAGCAGCTTCATTACTAGCGGCGAGACCCAGTACTTC
cdr3_aa: CASSFITSGETQYF

v_call: TRBV6-5
clone_size: .
j_call: TRBJ2-3
d_call: TRBD2
cdr3_nt: TGTGCCAGCAGTTACTCAACTAGCGGGGATACGCAGTATTTT
cdr3_aa: CASSYSTSGDTQYF

v_call: TRBV11-2
clone_size: once
j_call: TRBJ2-7
d_call: TRBD2
cdr3_nt: TGTGCCAGCAGCTTAGTCGCGGGAGGAGCCTACGAGCAGTACTTC
cdr3_aa: CASSLVAGGAYEQYF

v_call: TRBV4-3
clone_size: .
j_call: TRBJ1-1
d_call: .
cdr3_nt: TGCGCCAGCAGCCAAGAACGGCCAGGGTCAGCTTTCTTT
cdr3_aa: CASSQERPGSAFF

v_call: TRBV6-5
clone_size: once
j_call: TRBJ2-3
d_call: TRBD2
cdr3_nt: TGTGCCAGCAGTAGACTAGCGGGAGGGGAAGATACGCAGTATTTT
cdr3_aa: CASSRLAGGEDTQYF

v_call: TRBV29-1
clone_size: .
j_call: TRBJ1-2
d_call: .
cdr3_nt: TGCAGCTGCCCTAAGCTTGGGAGGAGCTATGGCTACACCTTC
cdr3_aa: CSCPKLGRSYGYTF

v_call: TRBV6-7
clone_size: .
j_call: TRBJ2-2
d_call: .
cdr3_nt: TGTGCCAGCTGCTTTGAGGTCCTGACGAACACCGGGGAGCTGTTTTTT
cdr3_aa: CASCFEVLTNTGELFF

v_call: TRBV5-4
clone_size: .
j_call: TRBJ2-1
d_call: .
cdr3_nt: TGTGCCAGCAGCTTGGACCCGAAAGGGGCGTACAATGAGCAGTTCTTC
cdr3_aa: CASSLDPKGAYNEQFF

v_call: TRBV5-1
clone_size: .
j_call: TRBJ1-1
d_call: .
cdr3_nt: TGCGCCAGCAGTAACAGGGCGATGGCTCCCACTGAAGCTTTCTTT
cdr3_aa: CASSNRAMAPTEAFF

v_call: TRBV7-9
clone_size: .
j_call: TRBJ2-3
d_call: TRBD1
cdr3_nt: TGTGCCAGCAGCTTGGCTACAGGGGGCAGGACAGATACGCAGTATTTT
cdr3_aa: CASSLATGGRTDTQYF

v_call: TRBV5-6
clone_size: .
j_call: TRBJ1-6
d_call: TRBD1
cdr3_nt: TGTGCCAGCAGCTCCACAGGGGGCGCGAAGAGTTCACCCCTCCACTTT
cdr3_aa: CASSSTGGAKSSPLHF

v_call: TRBV6-5
clone_size: .
j_call: TRBJ2-7
d_call: TRBD1
cdr3_nt: TGTGCCAGCAGACGGACAGGGAGCTACGAGCAGTACTTC
cdr3_aa: CASRRTGSYEQYF

v_call: TRBV28
clone_size: .
j_call: TRBJ2-7
d_call: .
cdr3_nt: TGTGCCAGCAGTCCTGACGGGAGCTACGAGCAGTACTTC
cdr3_aa: CASSPDGSYEQYF

v_call: TRBV14
clone_size: .
j_call: TRBJ1-6
d_call: .
cdr3_nt: TGTGCCAGCAGCCTCGGGAGTTCACCCCTCCACTTT
cdr3_aa: CASSLGSSPLHF

v_call: TRBV6-5
clone_size: .
j_call: TRBJ2-7
d_call: .
cdr3_nt: TGTGCCAGCAGTTACGACCTCAGCGGCGAGCAGTACTTC
cdr3_aa: CASSYDLSGEQYF

v_call: TRBV7-2
clone_size: .
j_call: TRBJ1-2
d_call: TRBD1
cdr3_nt: TGTGCCAGCAGCGCTGGACAGGGGGCGAGGTATGGCTACACCTTC
cdr3_aa: CASSAGQGARYGYTF

v_call: TRBV3-1/TRBV3-2
clone_size: .
j_call: TRBJ2-1
d_call: TRBD2
cdr3_nt: TGTGCCAGCAGTCTTCTAGCGGGAGACAATGAGCAGTTCTTC
cdr3_aa: CASSLLAGDNEQFF

v_call: TRBV6-4
clone_size: .
j_call: TRBJ2-1
d_call: .
cdr3_nt: TGTGCCAGCAGTGACGGAGGCCACAATGAGCAGTTCTTC
cdr3_aa: CASSDGGHNEQFF

v_call: TRBV7-2
clone_size: .
j_call: TRBJ2-7
d_call: .
cdr3_nt: TGTGCCAGCAGCTTAAGGGCAGGGGCGGTTTACGAGCAGTACTTC
cdr3_aa: CASSLRAGAVYEQYF

v_call: TRBV18
clone_size: .
j_call: TRBJ2-2
d_call: TRBD2
cdr3_nt: TGTGCCAGCTCACCACCGAAGTTCCTAGCGGGAATGAACACCGGGGAGCTGTTTTTT
cdr3_aa: CASSPPKFLAGMNTGELFF

v_call: TRBV7-2
clone_size: once
j_call: TRBJ1-6
d_call: .
cdr3_nt: TGTGCCAGCAGCCATCCAAACAGGAATTCACCCCTCCACTTT
cdr3_aa: CASSHPNRNSPLHF

v_call: TRBV10-3
clone_size: .
j_call: TRBJ2-5
d_call: .
cdr3_nt: TGTGCCATCAGTCTAGCGCAGGAAGAGACCCAGTACTTC
cdr3_aa: CAISLAQEETQYF

v_call: TRBV28
clone_size: once
j_call: TRBJ1-2
d_call: .
cdr3_nt: TGTGCCAGCAGTTTATCACAGGCTCTTTCCTATGGCTACACCTTC
cdr3_aa: CASSLSQALSYGYTF

v_call: TRBV19
clone_size: .
j_call: TRBJ2-7
d_call: .
cdr3_nt: TGTGCCAGTAGTCCGATCGGTTCCTACGAGCAGTACTTC
cdr3_aa: CASSPIGSYEQYF

v_call: TRBV24-1
clone_size: .
j_call: TRBJ2-5
d_call: TRBD2
cdr3_nt: TGTGCCACCAGTGACCCTAGCGGAGAAGGTGTAGAGACCCAGTACTTC
cdr3_aa: CATSDPSGEGVETQYF

v_call: TRBV19
clone_size: .
j_call: TRBJ1-1
d_call: .
cdr3_nt: TGTGCCAGTACCAAAGGACAGTGGAACACTGAAGCTTTCTTT
cdr3_aa: CASTKGQWNTEAFF

v_call: TRBV7-9
clone_size: .
j_call: TRBJ2-7
d_call: .
cdr3_nt: TGTGCCAGCAGCGAACATCCCCAGGGGTACGAGCAGTACTTC
cdr3_aa: CASSEHPQGYEQYF

v_call: TRBV11-2
clone_size: .
j_call: TRBJ1-1
d_call: .
cdr3_nt: TGTGCCAGCAGCTTATATGGCGCGCAGGCAGGGGACACTGAAGCTTTCTTT
cdr3_aa: CASSLYGAQAGDTEAFF

v_call: TRBV18
clone_size: .
j_call: TRBJ1-2
d_call: TRBD1
cdr3_nt: TGTGCCAGCTCACCGCGGGACAGGGATGGCTACACCTTC
cdr3_aa: CASSPRDRDGYTF

v_call: TRBV10-3
clone_size: .
j_call: TRBJ2-7
d_call: TRBD1
cdr3_nt: TGTGCCATGAATCCGGGACAGGGCTACGAGCAGTACTTC
cdr3_aa: CAMNPGQGYEQYF

v_call: TRBV2
clone_size: .
j_call: TRBJ2-2
d_call: .
cdr3_nt: TGTGCCAGCAGTGATGGGAGTTCCGGGGAGCTGTTTTTT
cdr3_aa: CASSDGSSGELFF

v_call: TRBV5-1
clone_size: .
j_call: TRBJ2-2
d_call: .
cdr3_nt: TGCGCCAGCAGCTTGGATTTTACCGGGATGGGGACCGGGGAGCTGTTTTTT
cdr3_aa: CASSLDFTGMGTGELFF

v_call: TRBV28
clone_size: .
j_call: TRBJ1-6
d_call: .
cdr3_nt: TGTGCCAGCAGCCCAACGACGATACAGGATTATAATTCACCCCTCCACTTT
cdr3_aa: CASSPTTIQDYNSPLHF

v_call: TRBV20-1
clone_size: .
j_call: TRBJ2-7
d_call: TRBD2
cdr3_nt: TGCAGTGCTAGTGACGCTAGCGGGAGGGTCCTCTACGAGCAGTACTTC
cdr3_aa: CSASDASGRVLYEQYF

v_call: TRBV9
clone_size: .
j_call: TRBJ1-5
d_call: .
cdr3_nt: TGTGCCAGCAGCTCCGGGGGAACAGTTAATCAGCCCCAGCATTTT
cdr3_aa: CASSSGGTVNQPQHF

v_call: TRBV7-9
clone_size: .
j_call: TRBJ1-2
d_call: TRBD1
cdr3_nt: TGTGCCAGCAGCGGAGAAACAGGGGAATCTAACTATGGCTACACCTTC
cdr3_aa: CASSGETGESNYGYTF

v_call: TRBV7-9
clone_size: .
j_call: TRBJ2-5
d_call: TRBD1
cdr3_nt: TGTGCCAGCAGCCCCGGACAGGTCTTGGGGGAGACCCAGTACTTC
cdr3_aa: CASSPGQVLGETQYF

v_call: TRBV28
clone_size: once
j_call: TRBJ1-5
d_call: .
cdr3_nt: TGTGCCAGCAGCTACCAGGGGCAGCCCCAGCATTTT
cdr3_aa: CASSYQGQPQHF

v_call: TRBV5-4
clone_size: .
j_call: TRBJ2-5
d_call: .
cdr3_nt: TGTGCCAGCAGCTTGGTCGGCAGGGTTCTGGAAGAGACCCAGTACTTC
cdr3_aa: CASSLVGRVLEETQYF

v_call: TRBV28
clone_size: .
j_call: TRBJ1-4
d_call: TRBD1
cdr3_nt: TGTGCCAGCAGTTTGGACAGGGAGGGAGTCTCAACTAATGAAAAACTGTTTTTT
cdr3_aa: CASSLDREGVSTNEKLFF

v_call: TRBV7-2
clone_size: .
j_call: TRBJ1-1
d_call: .
cdr3_nt: TGTGCCAGCAGCCCCCGGGACACCGTCTCCTACACTGAAGCTTTCTTT
cdr3_aa: CASSPRDTVSYTEAFF

v_call: TRBV11-2
clone_size: .
j_call: TRBJ2-7
d_call: TRBD2
cdr3_nt: TGTGCCAGCAGCTTATTGAGGGCTAGCGGTTCCTACGAGCAGTACTTC
cdr3_aa: CASSLLRASGSYEQYF